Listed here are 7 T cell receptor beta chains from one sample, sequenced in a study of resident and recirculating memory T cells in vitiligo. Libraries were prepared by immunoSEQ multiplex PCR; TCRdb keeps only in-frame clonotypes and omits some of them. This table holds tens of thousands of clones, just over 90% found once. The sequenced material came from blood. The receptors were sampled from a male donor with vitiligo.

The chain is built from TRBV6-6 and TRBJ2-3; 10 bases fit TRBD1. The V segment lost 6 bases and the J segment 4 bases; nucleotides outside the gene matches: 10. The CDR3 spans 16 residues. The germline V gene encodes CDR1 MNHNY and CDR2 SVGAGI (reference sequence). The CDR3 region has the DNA TGTGCCAGCAGGGATCCGGGACAGGGGAAGGCAGATACGCAGTATTTT. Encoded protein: CASRDPGQGKADTQYF.

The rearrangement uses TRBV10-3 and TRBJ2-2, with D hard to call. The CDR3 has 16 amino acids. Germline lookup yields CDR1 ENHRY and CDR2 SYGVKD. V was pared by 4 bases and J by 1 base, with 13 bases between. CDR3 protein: CAISAERLENTGELFF. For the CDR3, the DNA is TGTGCCATCAGTGCTGAGAGACTGGAGAACACCGGGGAGCTGTTTTTT.

The CDR3 nucleotides are TGCGCCAGCAGCCGTCGTTCCGTAAGGGAGACCGGGGAGCTGTTTTTT. This codes for CASSRRSVRETGELFF. The rearrangement joins TRBV5-1 to TRBJ2-2; D is possibly TRBD2 (5 bases). CDR1 and CDR2 from the germline V gene are SGHRS and YFSETQ. Trimming took off 4 bases at V and 5 bases at J, with 18 bases between the two ends. This CDR3 has 16 amino acids.

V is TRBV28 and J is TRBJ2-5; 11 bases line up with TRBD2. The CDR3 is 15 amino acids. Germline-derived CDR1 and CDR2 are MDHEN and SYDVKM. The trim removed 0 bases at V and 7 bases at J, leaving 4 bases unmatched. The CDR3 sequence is CASSLWGSGRGTQYF. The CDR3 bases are TGTGCCAGCAGTTTATGGGGTAGCGGGAGGGGGACCCAGTACTTC.

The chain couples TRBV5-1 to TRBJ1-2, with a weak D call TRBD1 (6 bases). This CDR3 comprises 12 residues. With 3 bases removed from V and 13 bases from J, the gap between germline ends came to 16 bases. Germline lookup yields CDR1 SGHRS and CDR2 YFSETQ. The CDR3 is CASSYSDGQSTF. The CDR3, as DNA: TGCGCCAGCAGCTACTCGGACGGACAGAGCACCTTC. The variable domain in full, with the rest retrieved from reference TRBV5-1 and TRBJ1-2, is KAGVTQTPRYLIKTRGQQVTLSCSPISGHRSVSWYQQTPGQGLQFLFEYFSETQRNKGNFPGRFSGRQFSNSRSEMNVSTLELGDSALYLCASSYSDGQSTFGSGTRLTVV.

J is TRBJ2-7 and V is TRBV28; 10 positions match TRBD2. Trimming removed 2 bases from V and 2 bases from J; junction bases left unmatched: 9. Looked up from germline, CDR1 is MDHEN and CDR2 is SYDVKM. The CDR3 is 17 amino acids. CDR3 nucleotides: TGTGCCAGCAGTTTAGTACTAGCGGGATCTGTCCCCTACGAGCAGTACTTC. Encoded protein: CASSLVLAGSVPYEQYF.

CDR3 coding DNA: TGTGCCAGCAGCCAGGGACAGGGTTTCGGTCAGCCCCAGCATTTT. Encoded protein: CASSQGQGFGQPQHF. The J gene is TRBJ1-5, the V gene TRBV4-2; 9 bases match TRBD1. The CDR3 is 15 amino acids. Germline CDR1 and CDR2: LGHNA and YNFKEQ. The V and J ends lost 3 bases and 6 bases, in that order; junction bases with no gene match: 6.